This T cell receptor (beta chain) was obtained from a study of regulatory T cells in long-lasting Graves disease. The ends lost 7 bases at V and 4 bases at J; junction bases unmatched: 8. CDR3 size: 14 residues. CDR1 is SQVTM and CDR2 is ANQGSEA in the germline V gene. Time point specified: newly diagnosed GD, antithyroid drugs for less than 3 months. Preparation of the TCR library used RNA extracted from PBMCs. To make TCR beta libraries, researchers used iRepertoire HTBI primers and Arm-PCR of CDR3 regions. TCRdb fed the multiplex PCR reads into MiXCR, producing one record per CDR3 protein. The repertoire consists of 400,000 to 500,000 distinct CDR3 sequences, with 16% occurring once and the leading ten covering about 23%. The same data also contributed to another study, on T cells in Graves' hyperthyroidism and ophthalmopathy.

The sequence derives from a woman younger than 30 with Graves disease. Material: peripheral blood mononuclear cells (PBMCs), obtained at new diagnosis, from a patient treated with antithyroid drugs. The chain employs TRBV29-1 and TRBJ2-7; 12 bases line up with TRBD1. The CDR3 reads CSAVGDRGQYEQYF. CDR3 DNA sequence: TGCAGCGCGGTCGGGGACAGGGGGCAATACGAGCAGTACTTC.